This T cell receptor (beta chain) was recovered during a study of T-cell reconstitution after alpha-beta-depleted transplantation in children. Study conclusions and caveats: The study reportedly traced alpha-beta T cells about two months after transplant to several hundred expanded graft clones. Diversity and T-cell counts at one year after transplant derived mostly from new T cells.

V was trimmed by 6 bases and J by 3 bases, leaving 17 bases between them. The CDR3 is 14 amino acids. Per germline, CDR1 DFQATT and CDR2 SNEGSKA (reference sequence). The authors prepared the TCRbeta library with unique molecular identifiers. TCRdb ran MiXCR on the PCR reads and lists one entry per CDR3 protein. The sample holds 700,000 to 850,000 distinct CDR3 sequences, approximately 15% seen once. This clonotype has more than one count but fewer than ten. Its target is not known. The source of this sequence is a male patient younger than 18 who had a stem cell transplant for acute lymphoblastic leukemia, so the T cells may come from the graft donor. The chain recombines TRBV20-1 with TRBJ1-1, with D possibly matching TRBD1 (5 bases). The sample in question was PBMCs, mostly from graft donor cells, obtained 360 days after TCRalphabeta/CD19-depleted stem cell transplant. CDR3 residues: CSAPAAGGYTEAFF. The CDR3 coding sequence is TGCAGTGCCCCCGCGGCCGGGGGATACACTGAAGCTTTCTTT.